Listed here is a single T cell receptor (beta chain). Its specificity is not known. The germline V gene has CDR1 KGHSH and CDR2 LQKENI. This CDR3 has 13 amino acids. With V trimmed by 3 bases and J by 10 bases, 3 bases remained unmatched. These data originate in a study of T cells in localized non-small cell lung cancer. The method was immunoSEQ multiplex PCR; TCRdb's version includes in-frame clones alone and lacks a portion of them. The sample yields 1,500 to 2,500 clones, approximately 40% seen once. Findings and limits, study-wide: Heterogeneity stays possible, as sequencing covered only one tumor region.

The material sequenced was lung tumor tissue, taken before any cancer treatment. The TCR comes from a male donor aged 60 or older with stage II lung adenocarcinoma. The chain couples TRBV18 to TRBJ2-1, with 10 positions matching TRBD1. This CDR3 reads CASSPGTGVEQFF. CDR3 nucleotide sequence: TGTGCCAGCTCACCGGGGACAGGGGTCGAGCAGTTCTTC.